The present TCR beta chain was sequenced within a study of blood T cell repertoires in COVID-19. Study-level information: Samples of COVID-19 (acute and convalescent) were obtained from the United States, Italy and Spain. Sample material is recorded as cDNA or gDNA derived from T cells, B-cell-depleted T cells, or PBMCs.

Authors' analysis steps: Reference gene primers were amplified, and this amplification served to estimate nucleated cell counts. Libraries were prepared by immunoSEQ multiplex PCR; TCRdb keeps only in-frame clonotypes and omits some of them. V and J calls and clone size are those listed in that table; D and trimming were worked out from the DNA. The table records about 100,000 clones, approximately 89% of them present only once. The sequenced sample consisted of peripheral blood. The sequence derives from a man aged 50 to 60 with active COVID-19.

The CDR3 spells CATSDLRDYGYTF. CDR3 nucleotide sequence: TGTGCCACCAGTGATTTGAGAGACTATGGCTACACCTTC. V usage is TRBV24-1 and J usage is TRBJ1-2; D remains ambiguous. V shed 0 bases and J shed 3 bases, with 4 bases lying between them. The CDR3 spans 13 residues. CDR1 is KGHDR, CDR2 SFDVKD, per germline.